This TCR beta chain was recorded in a study of T-cell reconstitution after alpha-beta-depleted transplantation in children. Study results and limitations: The main origin of T-cell counts and diversity one year after transplant was newly produced T cells. Where some patients showed high TCRbeta diversity at day 60, it came from recipient T cells and thymic progenitors that had survived. It was reported that alpha-beta T cells came from several hundred expanded graft clones (about two months after transplant).

Unique molecular identifiers were incorporated into the prepared TCRbeta library. TCRdb itself ran the PCR reads through MiXCR, one entry per CDR3 protein. The sample has under 300,000 distinct CDR3 sequences, around 10% seen once. A note on this clonotype: Its cognate antigen is unknown. A much larger clone is a single base away; this may be a read error.

Sequences were derived from peripheral blood, sampled 180 days after TCRalphabeta/CD19-depleted stem cell transplant. The sequence derives from a male patient between 2 and 10 years old who had a stem cell transplant for chronic granulomatous disease, so the T cells may come from the graft donor.

In nucleotides, the CDR3 is TGTGCCAGCACCCGTGGGGAGAGCACAGATACGCATTATTTT. Translated, it gives CASTRGESTDTHYF. The V call is TRBV7-2, the J call TRBJ2-3, with a tentative D call TRBD2 (5 bases). The CDR3 runs to 14 residues. Per germline, CDR1 SGHTA and CDR2 FQGNSA.